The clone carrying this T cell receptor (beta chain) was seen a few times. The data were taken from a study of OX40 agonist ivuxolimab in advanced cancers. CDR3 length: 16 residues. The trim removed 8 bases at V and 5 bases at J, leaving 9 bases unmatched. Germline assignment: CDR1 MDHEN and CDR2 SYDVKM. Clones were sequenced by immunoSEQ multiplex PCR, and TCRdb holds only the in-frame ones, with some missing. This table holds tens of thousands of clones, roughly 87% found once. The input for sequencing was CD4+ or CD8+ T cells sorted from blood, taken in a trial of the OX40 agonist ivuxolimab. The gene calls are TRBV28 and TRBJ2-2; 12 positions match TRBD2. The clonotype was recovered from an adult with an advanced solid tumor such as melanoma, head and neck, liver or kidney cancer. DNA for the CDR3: TGTGCCAGCGTTTCTAGCGGGAGGGCCAGTACCGGGGAGCTGTTTTTT. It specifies CASVSSGRASTGELFF.